This entry concerns a single TCR beta chain. The record originates from a study of blood T cell repertoires in COVID-19. This CDR3 is built from 19 residues. The ends lost 4 bases at V and 2 bases at J; junction bases unmatched: 17. The germline CDR1 and CDR2 sequences are SGHRS and YFSETQ. How the authors handled the data: Reference gene primer amplification gave estimated nucleated cell counts. Profiled with immunoSEQ multiplex PCR; TCRdb holds only in-frame clones, not every one. V, J and clone size reflect that table, while D and trimming were determined from the DNA. This table has roughly 500,000 clones, roughly nine tenths appearing once. Seattle patient enrollment occurred during active infection, with longitudinal follow-up thereafter.

The V gene is TRBV5-1, the J gene TRBJ2-3; 9 bases are a match to TRBD2. This clonotype originated in a man aged 18 to 30 with COVID-19, enrolled during active disease. Source material: peripheral blood. The CDR3 loop reads CASSRNGDSGGPFTDTQYF. DNA of the CDR3: TGCGCCAGCAGCCGTAATGGGGATAGCGGGGGACCCTTCACAGATACGCAGTATTTT.